The 14 T cell receptor beta chains below were found in one sample sequenced in a study of type 1 regulatory T cells. TCRdb re-called the reads through MiXCR, storing one row per CDR3 protein. The sample holds roughly 71,000 distinct CDR3 sequences; around 68% are singletons and the top ten take about 8%. No antigen has been assigned to these receptors. Sequencing was performed on cultured T cells, either the whole culture or a sorted T cell fraction (not recorded which). Subset here: Tr1-enriched cell product generated in vitro against host alloantigens. Receptor source: a human donor in good health.

The gene calls are TRBV6-5 and TRBJ2-7, with D hard to call. Germline V CDR1 and CDR2: MNHEY, SVGAGI. The V end was cut by 0 bases, the J end by 2 bases, with 8 bases between. CDR3 size: 14 residues. CDR3 DNA sequence: TGTGCCAGCAGTTACTCGAACAGAGCCTACGAGCAGTACTTC. It codes for CASSYSNRAYEQYF.

V and J are TRBV5-1 and TRBJ1-1; weak D call: TRBD1 (5 bases). Germline V gene data show CDR1 as SGHRS and CDR2 as YFSETQ. V was cut by 4 bases and J by 2 bases, with 18 bases left in between. CDR3 length: 16 residues. The DNA for the CDR3 is TGCGCCAGCAGCACCGGTGACGCAGGGAGTAACACTGAAGCTTTCTTT. Translated: CASSTGDAGSNTEAFF.

Concerning this clonotype itself: A much larger clone lies one base from this, so it may be a read error. The chain uses TRBV3-1 and TRBJ2-7, with 7 bases that match TRBD1. CDR1 and CDR2 (germline): LGHDT, YNNKEL (reference sequence). The CDR3 length is 14 residues. With V trimmed by 3 bases and J by 2 bases, 4 bases remained unmatched. The CDR3 here is CASSQNRGAYEQYF. The CDR3 nucleotides are TGTGCCAGCAGCCAGAACAGGGGCGCCTACGAGCAGTACTTC.

The rearrangement uses TRBV4-3 and TRBJ2-1; D is unclear. The CDR3 is made up of 13 amino acids. V was pared by 0 bases and J by 8 bases, with 8 bases between. Germline V CDR1 and CDR2: LGHNA, YSLEER. CDR3 sequence (DNA): TGCGCCAGCAGCCAAGAGATGACACATGAGCAGTTCTTC. Amino acids: CASSQEMTHEQFF.

This clonotype has more than one count but fewer than ten. CDR3 sequence reads: CASSASGGTGELFF. The CDR3 nucleotides are TGCGCCAGCAGCGCCTCCGGGGGCACCGGGGAGCTGTTTTTT. The V and J genes are TRBV5-1 and TRBJ2-2, with D possibly matching TRBD2 (6 bases). The germline CDR1 and CDR2 sequences are SGHRS and YFSETQ. Deletions cut 4 bases from V and 4 bases from J, with 11 bases between. The CDR3 loop spans 14 amino acids.

The rearrangement uses TRBV5-1 and TRBJ1-1; no definite D call. Trimming shortened V by 4 bases and J by 3 bases, and 13 bases separated the two germline ends. The germline CDR1 and CDR2 sequences are SGHRS and YFSETQ. CDR3 length equals 14 residues. The CDR3 reads CASSGEDGYTEAFF. Here the CDR3 DNA reads TGCGCCAGCAGCGGGGAAGATGGATACACTGAAGCTTTCTTT.

The chain couples TRBV4-3 to TRBJ2-2, with 7 bases matching TRBD1. The germline V gene encodes CDR1 LGHNA and CDR2 YSLEER. The CDR3 is made up of 18 amino acids. V shed 4 bases, J shed 6 bases, and the junction held 17 bases outside the gene matches. CDR3: CASSPRVLDRVRAGELFF. CDR3 nucleotide sequence: TGCGCCAGCAGCCCCAGAGTTCTCGACAGGGTTCGCGCCGGGGAGCTGTTTTTT.

The chain uses TRBV20-1 and TRBJ1-5; D may be TRBD1 (5 bases). The V end was cut by 0 bases, the J end by 2 bases, with 11 bases between. Germline V lookup: CDR1 DFQATT, CDR2 SNEGSKA (reference sequence). CDR3 length equals 15 residues. CDR3 sequence reads: CSARDQGFGNQPQHF. The CDR3 DNA reads as TGCAGTGCTAGAGATCAGGGATTCGGCAATCAGCCCCAGCATTTT.

The V call is TRBV10-3, the J call TRBJ1-2; possible D gene TRBD1, 6 bases. Per germline, CDR1 ENHRY and CDR2 SYGVKD. This CDR3 contains 14 residues. The V gene lost 5 bases and the J gene lost 6 bases, with 16 bases spanning the gap. The CDR3 reads CAISSRDTPDGYTF. In nucleotides, the CDR3 is TGTGCCATCAGTTCCCGGGACACACCCGATGGCTACACCTTC.

V and J are TRBV30 and TRBJ1-5, with D possibly matching TRBD1 (5 bases). In germline, CDR1 is GTSNPN, CDR2 SVGIG (reference sequence). The V gene lost 3 bases and the J gene lost 7 bases, with 13 bases spanning the gap. CDR3 length: 13 amino acids. The CDR3 protein is CAWRNGGDQPQHF. CDR3 DNA sequence: TGTGCCTGGAGGAATGGGGGAGACCAGCCCCAGCATTTT.

The rearrangement uses TRBV20-1 and TRBJ1-1; the D is unclear. In germline, CDR1 is DFQATT, CDR2 SNEGSKA (reference sequence). The CDR3 totals 12 residues. Trimming stripped 5 bases from V and 7 bases from J, with 14 bases between. CDR3 residues: CSAAPERFEAFF. The CDR3 DNA is TGCAGTGCTGCCCCGGAGAGATTTGAAGCTTTCTTT.

This clonotype has a single count. This chain joins TRBV7-6 and TRBJ1-2, with 8 bases that match TRBD1. The junction had 4 bases not matched to a gene; V was cut back by 4 bases and J by 6 bases. CDR1 SGHVS and CDR2 FNYEAQ come from the germline V gene. CDR3 length: 13 amino acids. CDR3 sequence reads: CASSCTGGNGYTF. In DNA, the CDR3 is TGTGCCAGCAGCTGCACAGGGGGTAATGGCTACACCTTC.

CDR3 sequence: CASSSNRDPPYEQYF. The CDR3 DNA follows: TGTGCCAGCAGTTCGAACCGGGACCCGCCTTACGAGCAGTACTTC. V gene TRBV12-3 or TRBV12-4 combines with J gene TRBJ2-7; TRBD1 or TRBD2 may be the D gene (5 bases each). The CDR3 spans 15 residues. V lost 4 bases, J lost 4 bases, and 17 bases lay in between.

The chain uses TRBV7-9 and TRBJ2-3, with D perhaps TRBD2 (5 bases). Deletions cut 3 bases from V and 1 base from J, with 11 bases between. Germline V gene sequence: CDR1 SEHNR, CDR2 FQNEAQ (reference sequence). The CDR3 has 15 amino acids. This CDR3 reads CASSFLSGGTDTQYF. DNA for the CDR3: TGTGCCAGCAGCTTTTTAAGCGGAGGCACAGATACGCAGTATTTT. Filled out from reference TRBV7-9 and TRBJ2-3, the complete variable domain reads DTGVSQNPRHKITKRGQNVTFRCDPISEHNRLYWYRQTLGQGPEFLTYFQNEAQLEKSRLLSDRFSAERPKGSFSTLEIQRTEQGDSAMYLCASSFLSGGTDTQYFGPGTRLTVL.